Below, 15 T cell receptor beta chains from the same sample are listed, as sequenced in a study of early T cells in non-severe SARS-CoV-2 infection. TCRdb re-called the 5' RACE reads through MiXCR, storing one row per CDR3 protein. The sample yields just over 70,000 distinct CDR3 sequences, approximately 12% seen once. The material sequenced was whole blood. All receptors come from an adult who was a healthcare worker with PCR-confirmed SARS-CoV-2 infection or an uninfected control (not recorded which).

This clonotype was recorded many times. The V call is TRBV20-1, the J call TRBJ2-5, with TRBD2 identical over 8 bases. The germline gives CDR1 DFQATT, CDR2 SNEGSKA (reference sequence). V shed 6 bases, J shed 5 bases, and the junction held 20 bases outside the gene matches. CDR3 size: 17 residues. CDR3 residues: CSATRPGRGVRIETQYF. In DNA, the CDR3 is TGCAGTGCCACCCGTCCCGGGCGGGGGGTCAGGATTGAGACCCAGTACTTC.

This clonotype occurred many times. The CDR3 spells CASSPDATNRPQQYF. The CDR3 DNA sequence: TGTGCCAGCTCACCCGATGCTACCAACAGACCCCAGCAGTACTTC. The genes are TRBV18 and TRBJ2-7; no firm D call. Germline loops: CDR1 KGHSH, CDR2 LQKENI. There are 15 residues in the CDR3. V gave up 3 bases and J gave up 8 bases, with 20 bases separating them.

This clonotype showed up many times. This chain uses TRBV5-4 with TRBJ2-1; unclear D gene. The germline V and J ends were trimmed by 0 bases and 6 bases, with 16 bases remaining between them. The V gene's germline CDR1 is SGHNT and CDR2 YYREEE (reference sequence). This CDR3 has 16 residues. The CDR3 spells CASSLGFQARSNEQFF. In DNA form, the CDR3 reads TGTGCCAGCAGCTTGGGGTTCCAGGCTAGGAGCAATGAGCAGTTCTTC.

This clonotype has ten or more counts. The chain recombines TRBV20-1 with TRBJ2-7, with D possibly being TRBD2 (6 bases). Germline CDR1 DFQATT, CDR2 SNEGSKA (reference sequence). V was trimmed by 0 bases and J by 5 bases, leaving 17 bases between them. This CDR3 region has 15 residues. The CDR3 protein is CSARDAETSRNEQYF. CDR3 in DNA: TGCAGTGCTAGAGATGCCGAGACTAGTCGAAACGAGCAGTACTTC.

This clonotype was picked up many times. The rearrangement joins TRBV5-6 to TRBJ1-5; D unclear. Germline V CDR1 and CDR2: SGHDT, YYEEEE. CDR3 length: 13 amino acids. V lost 0 bases, J lost 5 bases, and 6 bases lay in between. DNA for the CDR3: TGTGCCAGCAGCTTGGCCCCCGATCAGCCCCAGCATTTT. Translating it yields CASSLAPDQPQHF.

Written as DNA, the CDR3 is TGCAGCGTTGTAGGGCTAAGCTCCTACAATGAGCAGTTCTTC. As protein: CSVVGLSSYNEQFF. The chain recombines TRBV29-1 with TRBJ2-1; unclear D gene. Trimming cost V 4 bases and J 0 bases, with 10 bases left between them. The length of the CDR3 is 14 residues. Germline values: CDR1 SQVTM, CDR2 ANQGSEA.

The chain joins TRBV6-5 to TRBJ2-1; D may be TRBD1 (5 bases). The germline V gene has CDR1 MNHEY and CDR2 SVGAGI. V lost 10 bases and J lost 8, with 12 bases in between. The CDR3 covers 11 residues. The CDR3 region is CATVRGHEQFF. The CDR3 DNA sequence: TGTGCCACCGTAAGGGGCCATGAGCAGTTCTTC.

This clonotype was recorded many times. The gene calls are TRBV29-1 and TRBJ1-2; 7 bases align to TRBD1. Germline V CDR1 and CDR2: SQVTM, ANQGSEA. With 7 bases clipped from V and 4 bases from J, the junction kept 12 bases outside the gene matches. The CDR3 has 14 amino acids. Here the CDR3 DNA reads TGCAGCGGCCGCTTTACAGGGGACGGCTATGGCTACACCTTC. As protein: CSGRFTGDGYGYTF.

This clonotype was observed at least ten times. The chain links TRBV28 to TRBJ1-2; D is perhaps TRBD1 (5 bases). V shed 7 bases and J shed 7 bases, with 13 bases lying between them. CDR3 length: 12 residues. Germline V lookup: CDR1 MDHEN, CDR2 SYDVKM. The CDR3 DNA sequence: TGTGCCAGCAACGTAGGGGACTTTGGCTACACCTTC. Translated: CASNVGDFGYTF.

This clonotype has only a few counts. The J gene is TRBJ2-7, the V gene TRBV7-9; D is unresolved. V shed 5 bases and J shed 3 bases, with 14 bases lying between them. In germline, CDR1 is SEHNR, CDR2 FQNEAQ (reference sequence). There are 14 residues in the CDR3. In nucleotides, the CDR3 is TGTGCCAGCAGCCTCCTGAACACCGACTACGAGCAGTACTTC. It specifies CASSLLNTDYEQYF. Together with reference TRBV7-9 and TRBJ2-7, the CDR3 gives the full variable domain: DTGVSQNPRHKITKRGQNVTFRCDPISEHNRLYWYRQTLGQGPEFLTYFQNEAQLEKSRLLSDRFSAERPKGSFSTLEIQRTEQGDSAMYLCASSLLNTDYEQYFGPGTRLTVT.

This clonotype has a count of ten or more. The V call is TRBV4-2, the J call TRBJ1-2; weak D call: TRBD1 (6 bases). Trimming took 0 bases from V and 0 from J, leaving 11 bases between them. From germline, CDR1 is LGHNA and CDR2 YNFKEQ. This CDR3 has 16 amino acids. CDR3 in DNA: TGTGCCAGCAGCCAAGAAATAACAGGGACTAACTATGGCTACACCTTC. It specifies CASSQEITGTNYGYTF.

This clonotype was recorded at least ten times. The chain couples TRBV28 to TRBJ2-7, with 7 bases that match TRBD1. There are 15 residues in the CDR3. With V trimmed by 6 bases and J by 3 bases, 11 bases remained unmatched. Germline CDR1 MDHEN, CDR2 SYDVKM. The CDR3 here is CASSPRGQNFYEQYF. Here the CDR3 DNA reads TGTGCCAGCAGCCCGAGGGGACAGAATTTCTACGAGCAGTACTTC.

This clonotype has a count of ten or more. The chain has TRBV10-1 and TRBJ2-1; D is unresolved. Germline CDR1 and CDR2: WNHNN and SYGVQD (reference sequence). CDR3 size: 14 residues. V lost 0 bases and J 3 bases, leaving 6 bases between the germline ends. This CDR3 is CASSESTVYNEQFF. For the CDR3, the DNA is TGCGCCAGCAGTGAGTCGACCGTCTACAATGAGCAGTTCTTC.

Judged by abundance, this clonotype is medium-sized (0.01 to 0.1%). The rearrangement joins TRBV6-2 or TRBV6-3 to TRBJ2-6, with D possibly TRBD2 on 5 matching bases. The CDR3 is 15 residues long. Trimming removed 0 bases at V and 2 bases at J, with 5 bases between. The germline CDR1 and CDR2 sequences are MNHEY and SVGEGT. CDR3 amino acids: CASSYSLAGANVLTF. CDR3 DNA sequence: TGTGCCAGCAGTTACTCACTAGCTGGGGCCAACGTCCTGACTTTC.

The chain uses TRBV6-2 or TRBV6-3 and TRBJ2-7, with a weak D call TRBD1 (6 bases). Trimming removed 7 bases from V and 7 bases from J, with 20 bases in between. Per the germline V gene, CDR1 is MNHEY and CDR2 is SVGEGT. CDR3 length equals 14 residues. The CDR3 reads CASIPISRGGEQYF. For the CDR3, the DNA is TGTGCCAGCATCCCTATAAGCAGAGGGGGAGAGCAGTACTTC.